These 3 T cell receptor beta chains share one sample of origin, sequenced in a study of regulatory T cells in long-lasting Graves disease. Described time point: persistent/refractory GD, antithyroid drugs over 5 years with positive TRAb. RNA from PBMCs was the source of the TCR library. Both iRepertoire HTBI primers and Arm-PCR of CDR3 regions were used to build the TCR beta libraries. TCRdb called the multiplex PCR reads again in MiXCR, with one record for every CDR3 protein. The sample holds more than 300,000 distinct CDR3 sequences; about 19% are singletons and the top ten take around 30%. This sample comprised peripheral blood mononuclear cells (PBMCs), obtained when the disease was refractory, from a patient treated with antithyroid drugs. These receptors were taken from a female donor with Graves disease.

Comments on this clonotype: This sequence may be a read error, since a much larger clone differs from it by one base. The chain couples TRBV7-8 to TRBJ1-5; D unclear. Germline V CDR1 and CDR2: SGHVS, FQNEAQ. The CDR3 sequence is 15 residues long. Trimming shortened V by 5 bases and J by 11 bases, and 22 bases separated the two germline ends. For the CDR3, the DNA is TGTGCCAGCAGCCCATCATTGGCGGTGATTGAGGCCCAGCATTTT. Protein: CASSPSLAVIEAQHF.

This clonotype came up a few times. The chain carries TRBV28 and TRBJ2-5; 13 bases align to TRBD2. V shed 5 bases, J shed 5 bases, and the junction held 14 bases outside the gene matches. CDR1 and CDR2 (germline): MDHEN, SYDVKM. The CDR3 contains 18 residues. This CDR3 reads CASSETILAGGPRETQYF. The CDR3 nucleotides read TGTGCCAGCAGTGAAACGATACTAGCGGGAGGGCCGCGTGAGACCCAGTACTTC.

The table lists this clonotype with many counts. The J gene is TRBJ1-1, the V gene TRBV9, with 7 bases identical to TRBD1. The germline CDR1 and CDR2 sequences are SGDLS and YYNGEE. J lost 0 bases, V lost 3 bases, and 8 bases had no gene match. CDR3 size: 16 residues. The CDR3 region is CASSAEGDRVNTEAFF. CDR3 sequence (DNA): TGTGCCAGCAGCGCCGAGGGCGACAGGGTGAACACTGAAGCTTTCTTT. Variable domain in full (rest from reference TRBV9 and TRBJ1-1): DSGVTQTPKHLITATGQRVTLRCSPRSGDLSVYWYQQSLDQGLQFLIQYYNGEERAKGNILERFSAQQFPDLHSELNLSSLELGDSALYFCASSAEGDRVNTEAFFGQGTRLTVV.